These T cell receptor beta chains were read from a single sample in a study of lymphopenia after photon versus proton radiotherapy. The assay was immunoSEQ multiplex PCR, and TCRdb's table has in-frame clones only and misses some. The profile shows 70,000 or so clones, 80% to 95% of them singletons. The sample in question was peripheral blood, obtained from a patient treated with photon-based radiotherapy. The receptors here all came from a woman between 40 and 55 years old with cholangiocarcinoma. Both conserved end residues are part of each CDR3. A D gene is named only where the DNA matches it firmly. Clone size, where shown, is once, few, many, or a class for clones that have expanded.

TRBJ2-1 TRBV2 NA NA TGTGCCAGCAGACCAGACAGCTACAATGAGCAGTTCTTC CASRPDSYNEQFF
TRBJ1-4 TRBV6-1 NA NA TGTGCCAGCAGATCGACAGCGAATGAAAAACTGTTTTTT CASRSTANEKLFF
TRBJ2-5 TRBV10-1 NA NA TGCGCCACCTCCGTTGGTAGCGCGCAAGAGACCCAGTACTTC CATSVGSAQETQYF
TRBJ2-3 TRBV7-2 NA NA TGTGCCAGCAGCCGGGCCTACACAGATACGCAGTATTTT CASSRAYTDTQYF
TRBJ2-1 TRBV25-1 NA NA TGTGCCAGCAGTGACCGGGGAAATGAGCAGTTCTTC CASSDRGNEQFF
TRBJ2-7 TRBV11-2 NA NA TGTGCCAGCAGCTTAGCGGGGCTAGATACCCGGGAGCAGTACTTC CASSLAGLDTREQYF
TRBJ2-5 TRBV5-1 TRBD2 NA TGCGCCAGCAGCCAGACTAGCGGGATGGGACAAGAGACCCAGTACTTC CASSQTSGMGQETQYF
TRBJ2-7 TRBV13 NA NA TGTGCCAGCAGCTTATACCAATACGAGCAGTACTTC CASSLYQYEQYF
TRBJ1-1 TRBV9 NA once TGTGCCAGCAGCTCAAGTCGGACAGACGGCACTGAAGCTTTCTTT CASSSSRTDGTEAFF
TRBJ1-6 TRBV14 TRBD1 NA TGTGCCAGCAGCCCGACAGGGCCTCCTAATTCACCCCTCCACTTT CASSPTGPPNSPLHF
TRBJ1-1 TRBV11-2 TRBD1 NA TGTGCCAGCAGCTCGGGACAGTTGGGCACTGAAGCTTTCTTT CASSSGQLGTEAFF
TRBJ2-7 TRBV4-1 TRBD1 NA TGCGCCAGCAGCCATCTGGACAGGGGACCCTACGAGCAGTACTTC CASSHLDRGPYEQYF
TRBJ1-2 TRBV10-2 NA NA TGCGCCAGCAGTAACAGGGATGGGATTTTCTATGGCTACACCTTC CASSNRDGIFYGYTF
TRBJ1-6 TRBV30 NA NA TGTGCCTGGAAAGCGGGAATGTCACCCCTCCACTTT CAWKAGMSPLHF
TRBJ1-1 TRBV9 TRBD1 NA TGTGCCAGCAGCCTAGGGACAGGGGGCACTGAAGCTTTCTTT CASSLGTGGTEAFF
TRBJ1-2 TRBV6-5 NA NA TGTGCCAGCAGTACCCGGGCCCTAGCTAACTATGGCTACACCTTC CASSTRALANYGYTF
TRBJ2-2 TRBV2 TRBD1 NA TGTGCCAGCAGGGGACAGGGATGGGCCGGGGAGCTGTTTTTT CASRGQGWAGELFF
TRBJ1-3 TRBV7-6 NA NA TGTGCCAGCACTCTAGACCGAACTGGAAACACCATATATTTT CASTLDRTGNTIYF
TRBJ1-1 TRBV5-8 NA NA TGTGCCAGCAGCTATGGACTTTCAAGGGGAGCTTTCTTT CASSYGLSRGAFF
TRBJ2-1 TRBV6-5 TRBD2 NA TGTGCCAGCAGTTACGGGGTAGCGGGGGGCGGTGAGCAGTTCTTC CASSYGVAGGGEQFF
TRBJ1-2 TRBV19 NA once TGTGCCAGCGGAACCTATGGCTACACCTTC CASGTYGYTF
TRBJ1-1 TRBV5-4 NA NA TGTGCCAGCAGCTCGGCCAACAGGGACACTGAAGCTTTCTTT CASSSANRDTEAFF
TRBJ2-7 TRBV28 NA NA TGTGCCAGCAGTTTATTCGCAGCGAGCTCCTACGAGCAGTACTTC CASSLFAASSYEQYF
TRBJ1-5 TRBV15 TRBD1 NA TGTGCCACCAGCAGGGACAGGGCGGATCAGCCCCAGCATTTT CATSRDRADQPQHF
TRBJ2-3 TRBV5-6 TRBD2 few TGTGCCAGCAGCTTAGGGGGACTAGCGGGAGAGTTCGGTACGCAGTATTTT CASSLGGLAGEFGTQYF
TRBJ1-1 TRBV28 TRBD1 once TGTGCCAGCAGTTTCACAGGGGCGGAAGCTTTCTTT CASSFTGAEAFF
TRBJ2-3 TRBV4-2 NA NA TGTGCCAGCAGCAGCCGACCCACATACACAGATACGCAGTATTTT CASSSRPTYTDTQYF
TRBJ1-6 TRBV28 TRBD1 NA TGTGCCAGCAGTTTAGCGGAGGGGGCGACCACCCTCCACTTT CASSLAEGATTLHF
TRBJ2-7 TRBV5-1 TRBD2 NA TGCGCCAGCAGCTGGGGACTAGCGGGGGCCAGCTCCTACGAGCAGTACTTC CASSWGLAGASSYEQYF
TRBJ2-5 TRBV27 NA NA TGTGCCAGCCGACGATCCGGGTCCTTTGAGACCCAGTACTTC CASRRSGSFETQYF
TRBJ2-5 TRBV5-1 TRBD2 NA TGCGCCAGCGACTACGCGGGGGAGCAGTACTTC CASDYAGEQYF
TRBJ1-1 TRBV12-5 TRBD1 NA TGTGCTAGTGGCCGACGACAGGGGGACACTGAAGCTTTCTTT CASGRRQGDTEAFF
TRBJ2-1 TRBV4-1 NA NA TGCGCCAGCAGCCAAGTCGCCCCGGGACCCTTGAGGAATGAGCAGTTCTTC CASSQVAPGPLRNEQFF
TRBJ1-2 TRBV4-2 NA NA TGTGCCAGCAGCCAAGGGGGGGTAGGGGGAATATATGGCTACACCTTC CASSQGGVGGIYGYTF